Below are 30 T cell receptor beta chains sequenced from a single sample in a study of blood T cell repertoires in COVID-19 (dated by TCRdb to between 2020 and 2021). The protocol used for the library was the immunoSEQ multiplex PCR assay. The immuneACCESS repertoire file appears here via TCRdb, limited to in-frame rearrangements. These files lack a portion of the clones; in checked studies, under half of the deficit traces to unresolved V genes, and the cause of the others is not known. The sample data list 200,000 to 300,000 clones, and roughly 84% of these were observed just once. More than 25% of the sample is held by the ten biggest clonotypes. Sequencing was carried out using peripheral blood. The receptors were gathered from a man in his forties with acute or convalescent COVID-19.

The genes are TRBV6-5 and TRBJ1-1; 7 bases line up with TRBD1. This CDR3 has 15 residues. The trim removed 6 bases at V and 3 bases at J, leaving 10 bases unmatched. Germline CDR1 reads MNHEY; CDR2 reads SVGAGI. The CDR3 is CASSYRGMIDTEAFF. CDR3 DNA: TGTGCCAGCAGCTACAGGGGTATGATCGACACTGAAGCTTTCTTT.

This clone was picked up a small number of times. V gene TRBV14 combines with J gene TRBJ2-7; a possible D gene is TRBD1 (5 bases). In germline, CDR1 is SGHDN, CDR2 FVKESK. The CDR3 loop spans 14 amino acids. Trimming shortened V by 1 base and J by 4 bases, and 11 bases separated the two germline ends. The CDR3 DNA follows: TGTGCCAGCAGCCAAGGAGGACACTCTTACGAGCAGTACTTC. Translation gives CASSQGGHSYEQYF.

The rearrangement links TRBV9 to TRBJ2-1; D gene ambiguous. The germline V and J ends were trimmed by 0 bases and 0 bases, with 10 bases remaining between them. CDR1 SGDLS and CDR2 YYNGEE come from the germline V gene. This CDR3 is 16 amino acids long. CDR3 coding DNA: TGTGCCAGCAGCGTAGCTGGCGCTAGCTCCTACAATGAGCAGTTCTTC. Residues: CASSVAGASSYNEQFF.

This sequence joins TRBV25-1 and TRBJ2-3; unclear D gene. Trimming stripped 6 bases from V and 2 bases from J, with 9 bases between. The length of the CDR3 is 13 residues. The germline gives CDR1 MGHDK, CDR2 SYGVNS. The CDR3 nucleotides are TGTGCCAGCAGATTAGACATCACAGATACGCAGTATTTT. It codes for CASRLDITDTQYF. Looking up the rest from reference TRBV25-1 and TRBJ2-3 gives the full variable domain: EADIYQTPRYLVIGTGKKITLECSQTMGHDKMYWYQQDPGMELHLIHYSYGVNSTEKGDLSSESTVSRIRTEHFPLTLESARPSHTSQYLCASRLDITDTQYFGPGTRLTVL.

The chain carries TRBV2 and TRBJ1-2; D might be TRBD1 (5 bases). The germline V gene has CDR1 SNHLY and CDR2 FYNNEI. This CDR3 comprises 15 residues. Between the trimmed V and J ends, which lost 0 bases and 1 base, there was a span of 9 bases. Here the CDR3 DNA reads TGTGCCAGCAGTGAAGCGGGGCGGGATAACTATGGCTACACCTTC. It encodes CASSEAGRDNYGYTF.

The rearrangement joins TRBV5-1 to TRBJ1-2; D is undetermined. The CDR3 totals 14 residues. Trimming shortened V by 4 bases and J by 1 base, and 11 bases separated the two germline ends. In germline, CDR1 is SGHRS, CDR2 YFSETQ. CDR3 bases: TGCGCCAGCAGCCCCGGTGCCAATAACTATGGCTACACCTTC. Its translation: CASSPGANNYGYTF.

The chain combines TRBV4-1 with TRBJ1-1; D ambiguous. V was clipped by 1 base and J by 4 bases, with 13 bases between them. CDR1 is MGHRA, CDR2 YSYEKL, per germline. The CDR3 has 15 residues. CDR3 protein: CASSQVSRRATEAFF. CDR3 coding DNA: TGCGCCAGCAGCCAAGTCTCTCGGAGGGCCACTGAAGCTTTCTTT.

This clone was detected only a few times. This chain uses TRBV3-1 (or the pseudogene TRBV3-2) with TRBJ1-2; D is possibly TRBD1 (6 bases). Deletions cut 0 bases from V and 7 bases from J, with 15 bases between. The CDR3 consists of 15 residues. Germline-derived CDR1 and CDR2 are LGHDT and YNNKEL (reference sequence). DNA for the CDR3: TGTGCCAGCAGCCAAGATGAAGAGGGGGTAACTGGCTACACCTTC. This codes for CASSQDEEGVTGYTF.

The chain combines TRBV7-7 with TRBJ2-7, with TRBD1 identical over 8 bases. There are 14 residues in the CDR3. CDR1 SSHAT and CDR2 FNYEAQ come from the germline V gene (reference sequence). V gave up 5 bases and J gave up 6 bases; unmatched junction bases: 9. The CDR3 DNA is TGTGCCAGCAGCCCGGACAGGGATGCCGGCGAGCAGTACTTC. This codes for CASSPDRDAGEQYF.

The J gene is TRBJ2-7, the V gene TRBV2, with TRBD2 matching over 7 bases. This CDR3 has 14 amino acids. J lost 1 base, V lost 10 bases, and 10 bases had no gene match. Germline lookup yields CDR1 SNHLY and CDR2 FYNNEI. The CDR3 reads CATMWLAVSYEQYF. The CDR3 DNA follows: TGTGCCACCATGTGGCTAGCGGTATCCTACGAGCAGTACTTC.

CDR3 region: CASSLPGLQETQYF. The CDR3 nucleotides are TGTGCCAGCAGCTTGCCAGGGCTCCAAGAGACCCAGTACTTC. The gene calls are TRBV5-4 and TRBJ2-5, with D possibly TRBD1 on 5 matching bases. Trimming took 1 base from V and 1 from J, leaving 8 bases between them. CDR1 and CDR2 (germline): SGHNT, YYREEE (reference sequence). The CDR3 consists of 14 residues.

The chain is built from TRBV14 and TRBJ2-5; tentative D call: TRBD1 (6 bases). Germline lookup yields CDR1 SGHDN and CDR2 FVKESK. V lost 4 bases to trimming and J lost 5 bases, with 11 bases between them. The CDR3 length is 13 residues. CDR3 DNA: TGTGCCAGCAGCCTTTTGAGGGGGGAGACCCAGTACTTC. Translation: CASSLLRGETQYF.

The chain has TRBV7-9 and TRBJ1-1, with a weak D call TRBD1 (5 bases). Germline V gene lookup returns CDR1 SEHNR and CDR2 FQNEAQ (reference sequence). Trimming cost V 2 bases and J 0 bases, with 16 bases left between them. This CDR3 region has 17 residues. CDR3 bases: TGTGCCAGCAGCTTATGGGGGGGTGAAGCCATGAACACTGAAGCTTTCTTT. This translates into CASSLWGGEAMNTEAFF.

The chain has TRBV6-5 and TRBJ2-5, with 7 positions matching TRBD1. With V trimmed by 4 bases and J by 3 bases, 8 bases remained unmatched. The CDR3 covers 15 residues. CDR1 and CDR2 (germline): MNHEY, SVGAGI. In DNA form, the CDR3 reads TGTGCCAGCAGTTCCACTCCTGGGACAGAAGAGACCCAGTACTTC. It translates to CASSSTPGTEETQYF.

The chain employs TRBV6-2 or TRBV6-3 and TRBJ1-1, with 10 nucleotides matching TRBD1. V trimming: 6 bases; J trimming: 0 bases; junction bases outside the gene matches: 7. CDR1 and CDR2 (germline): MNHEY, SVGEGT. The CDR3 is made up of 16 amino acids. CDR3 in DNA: TGTGCCAGCAGCGGACAGGGGGTGTCAATGAACACTGAAGCTTTCTTT. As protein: CASSGQGVSMNTEAFF.

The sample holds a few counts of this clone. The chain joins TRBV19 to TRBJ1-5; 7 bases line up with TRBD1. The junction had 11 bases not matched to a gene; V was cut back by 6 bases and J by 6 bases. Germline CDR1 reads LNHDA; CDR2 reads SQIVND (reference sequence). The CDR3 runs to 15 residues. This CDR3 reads CASRTGQSWGQPQHF. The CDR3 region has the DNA TGTGCCAGTAGGACGGGACAGTCCTGGGGTCAGCCCCAGCATTTT.

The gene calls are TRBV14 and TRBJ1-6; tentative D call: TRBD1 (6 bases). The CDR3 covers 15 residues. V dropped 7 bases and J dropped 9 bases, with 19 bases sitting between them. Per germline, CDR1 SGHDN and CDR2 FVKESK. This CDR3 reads CASTPTAGAFSPLHF. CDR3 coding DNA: TGTGCCAGCACCCCGACGGCAGGGGCTTTTTCACCCCTCCACTTT. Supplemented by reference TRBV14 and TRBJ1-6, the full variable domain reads EAGVTQFPSHSVIEKGQTVTLRCDPISGHDNLYWYRRVMGKEIKFLLHFVKESKQDESGMPNNRFLAERTGGTYSTLKVQPAELEDSGVYFCASTPTAGAFSPLHFGNGTRLTVT.

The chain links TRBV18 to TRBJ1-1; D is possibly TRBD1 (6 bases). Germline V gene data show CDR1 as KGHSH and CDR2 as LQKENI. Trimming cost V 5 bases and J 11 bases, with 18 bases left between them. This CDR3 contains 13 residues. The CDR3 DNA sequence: TGTGCCAGCTCAGTAAACCGGGACAAGGAGGCTTTCTTT. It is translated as CASSVNRDKEAFF.

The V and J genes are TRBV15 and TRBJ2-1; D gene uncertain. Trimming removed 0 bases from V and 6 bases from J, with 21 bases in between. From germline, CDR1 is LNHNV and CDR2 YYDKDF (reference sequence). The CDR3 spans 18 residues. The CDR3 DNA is TGTGCCACCAGCAGAGATATCCCCGTCCTCTCAGTAAGCAATGAGCAGTTCTTC. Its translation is CATSRDIPVLSVSNEQFF.

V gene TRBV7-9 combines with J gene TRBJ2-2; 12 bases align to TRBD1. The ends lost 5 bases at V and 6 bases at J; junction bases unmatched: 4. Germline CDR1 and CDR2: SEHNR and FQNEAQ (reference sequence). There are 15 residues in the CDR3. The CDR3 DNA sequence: TGTGCCAGCAGCCAAGGGACAGGGGGCCCCGGGGAGCTGTTTTTT. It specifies CASSQGTGGPGELFF.

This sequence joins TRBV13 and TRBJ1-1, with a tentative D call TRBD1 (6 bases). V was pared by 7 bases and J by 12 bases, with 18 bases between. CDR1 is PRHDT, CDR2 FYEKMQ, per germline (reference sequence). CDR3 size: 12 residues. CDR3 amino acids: CASNNRGATPFF. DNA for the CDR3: TGTGCCAGCAACAATCGGGGGGCGACCCCTTTCTTT.

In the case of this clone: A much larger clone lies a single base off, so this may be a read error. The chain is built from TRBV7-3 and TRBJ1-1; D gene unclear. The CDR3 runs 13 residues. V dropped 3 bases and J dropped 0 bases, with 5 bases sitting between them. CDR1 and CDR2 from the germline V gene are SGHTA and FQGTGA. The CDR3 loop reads CASSFNMNTEAFF. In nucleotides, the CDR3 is TGTGCCAGCAGCTTTAATATGAACACTGAAGCTTTCTTT.

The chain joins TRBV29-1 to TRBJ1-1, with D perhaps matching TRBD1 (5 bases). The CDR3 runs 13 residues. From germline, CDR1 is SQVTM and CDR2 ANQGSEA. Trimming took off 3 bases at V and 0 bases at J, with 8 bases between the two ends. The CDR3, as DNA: TGCAGCGTTGAGACAGCTATGAACACTGAAGCTTTCTTT. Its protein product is CSVETAMNTEAFF.

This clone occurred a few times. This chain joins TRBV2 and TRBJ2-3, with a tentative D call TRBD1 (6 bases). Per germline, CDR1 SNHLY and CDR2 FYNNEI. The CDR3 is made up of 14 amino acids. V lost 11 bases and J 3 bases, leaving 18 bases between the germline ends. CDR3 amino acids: CARGGSIATDTQYF. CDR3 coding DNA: TGTGCCCGAGGGGGATCGATAGCAACAGATACGCAGTATTTT.

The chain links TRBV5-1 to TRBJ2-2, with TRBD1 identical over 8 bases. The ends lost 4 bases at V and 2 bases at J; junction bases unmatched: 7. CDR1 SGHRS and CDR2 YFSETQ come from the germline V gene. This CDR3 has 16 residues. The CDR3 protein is CASSPTGTGNTGELFF. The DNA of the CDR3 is TGCGCCAGCAGCCCAACCGGGACAGGTAACACCGGGGAGCTGTTTTTT.

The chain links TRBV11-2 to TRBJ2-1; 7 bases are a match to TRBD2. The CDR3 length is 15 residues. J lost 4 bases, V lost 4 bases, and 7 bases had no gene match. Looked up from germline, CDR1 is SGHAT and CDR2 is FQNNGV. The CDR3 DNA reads TGTGCCAGCAGCTCCAGACTAGCAGATTACAATGAGCAGTTCTTC. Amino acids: CASSSRLADYNEQFF.

The CDR3 DNA sequence: TGTGCCTGGAGTGTTGGTCCAGGAACTGAAGCTTTCTTT. It specifies CAWSVGPGTEAFF. V usage is TRBV30 and J usage is TRBJ1-1; D unclear. V lost 0 bases and J lost 5, with 10 bases in between. The CDR3 runs 13 residues. CDR1 GTSNPN and CDR2 SVGIG come from the germline V gene (reference sequence).

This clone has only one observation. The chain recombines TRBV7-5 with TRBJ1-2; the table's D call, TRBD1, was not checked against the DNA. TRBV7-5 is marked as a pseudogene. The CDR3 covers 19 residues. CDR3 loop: CVRSLGSRATTPGYYGYTF. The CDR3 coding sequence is TGTGTCAGAAGCTTAGGGTCCAGGGCCACTACCCCTGGGTACTATGGCTACACCTTC.

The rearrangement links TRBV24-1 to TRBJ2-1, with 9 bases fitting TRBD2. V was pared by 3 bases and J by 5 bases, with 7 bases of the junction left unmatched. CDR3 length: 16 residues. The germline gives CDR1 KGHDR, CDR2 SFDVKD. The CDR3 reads CATSDGSSGANNEQFF. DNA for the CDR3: TGTGCCACCAGTGATGGGTCTAGCGGGGCTAACAATGAGCAGTTCTTC.

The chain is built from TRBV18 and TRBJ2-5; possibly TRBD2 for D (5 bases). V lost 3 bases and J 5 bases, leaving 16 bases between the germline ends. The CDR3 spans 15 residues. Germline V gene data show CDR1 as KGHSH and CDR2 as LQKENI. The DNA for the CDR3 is TGTGCCAGCTCACCTAGGAGCCGGGGTTTGGAGACCCAGTACTTC. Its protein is CASSPRSRGLETQYF.